Below are 9 T cell receptor beta chains sequenced from a single sample in a study of blood T cell repertoires in COVID-19. Measured with immunoSEQ multiplex PCR; TCRdb has only the in-frame clones, and not every one. The table has roughly 260,000 clones, roughly 87% seen once; the top ten hold roughly 6.3%. The specimen was PBMCs or T cells enriched from blood (not recorded which). The receptor set was obtained from a woman aged 30 to 39 with acute COVID-19.

This rearrangement joins TRBV9 to TRBJ2-3, with TRBD1 matching 10 bases. Trimming at V came to 6 bases and at J to 2 bases, leaving 6 bases not matched to a gene. The CDR3 is 15 residues long. CDR1 and CDR2 (germline): SGDLS, YYNGEE. CDR3: CASTPGQGLTDTQYF. DNA for the CDR3: TGTGCCAGCACACCGGGACAGGGGCTCACAGATACGCAGTATTTT.

The chain employs TRBV19 and TRBJ2-3; TRBD2 matches at 7 bases. Germline V gene sequence: CDR1 LNHDA, CDR2 SQIVND (reference sequence). Trimming cost V 9 bases and J 6 bases; bases outside gene matches: 12. CDR3 length: 14 residues. The CDR3 loop is CASRTSRVADTQYF. The DNA for the CDR3 is TGTGCCAGCCGGACTAGTCGCGTGGCGGATACGCAGTATTTT.

The V gene is TRBV19, the J gene TRBJ2-7, with TRBD1 matching over 7 bases. With 4 bases clipped from V and 5 bases from J, the junction kept 8 bases outside the gene matches. The germline CDR1 and CDR2 sequences are LNHDA and SQIVND (reference sequence). This CDR3 comprises 14 residues. The CDR3 is CASSTGQLFHEQYF. The CDR3 region has the DNA TGTGCCAGTAGTACGGGACAGCTTTTCCACGAGCAGTACTTC. Complete variable domain (other parts from reference TRBV19 and TRBJ2-7): DGGITQSPKYLFRKEGQNVTLSCEQNLNHDAMYWYRQDPGQGLRLIYYSQIVNDFQKGDIAEGYSVSREKKESFPLTVTSAQKNPTAFYLCASSTGQLFHEQYFGPGTRLTVT.

The chain joins TRBV5-1 to TRBJ1-5; D perhaps matches TRBD1 (5 bases). Germline values: CDR1 SGHRS, CDR2 YFSETQ. Trimming took 4 bases from V and 6 from J, leaving 17 bases between them. The CDR3 sequence is 15 residues long. The CDR3: CASSPSGGGGQPQHF. The CDR3 nucleotides are TGCGCCAGCAGCCCGTCGGGCGGGGGGGGTCAGCCCCAGCATTTT.

This clone appeared a single time. The rearrangement links TRBV2 to TRBJ1-1, with TRBD1 matching 7 bases. Germline lookup yields CDR1 SNHLY and CDR2 FYNNEI. The CDR3 runs to 14 residues. Trimming removed 5 bases from V and 1 base from J; junction bases left unmatched: 4. CDR3 nucleotide sequence: TGTGCCAGCAGTACAGACAGGGCGAACACTGAAGCTTTCTTT. Translation gives CASSTDRANTEAFF.

The chain joins TRBV7-9 to TRBJ1-5; no clear D gene. V was trimmed by 2 bases and J by 5 bases, leaving 4 bases between them. The CDR3 has 12 residues. Looked up from germline, CDR1 is SEHNR and CDR2 is FQNEAQ (reference sequence). CDR3 coding DNA: TGTGCCAGCAGCTTACCGGATCAGCCCCAGCATTTT. Protein product: CASSLPDQPQHF.

The V and J genes are TRBV9 and TRBJ1-1; 8 nucleotides agree with TRBD1. The J segment lost 2 bases and the V segment lost 0 bases, leaving 9 bases of the junction unmatched. Germline V lookup: CDR1 SGDLS, CDR2 YYNGEE. This CDR3 comprises 17 residues. The CDR3 reads CASSVERQGAENTEAFF. CDR3 coding DNA: TGTGCCAGCAGCGTAGAGCGCCAGGGGGCTGAAAACACTGAAGCTTTCTTT.

The chain is built from TRBV10-2 and TRBJ2-5, with 7 positions matching TRBD2. The CDR3 length is 13 residues. V was pared by 8 bases and J by 4 bases, with 7 bases of the junction left unmatched. In germline, CDR1 is WSHSY, CDR2 SAAADI. The CDR3 sequence: CASGAWGGETQYF. CDR3 bases: TGCGCCAGCGGGGCCTGGGGGGGAGAGACCCAGTACTTC.

The sample holds a few counts of this clone. This chain connects TRBV6-5 to TRBJ1-6; D is unclear. This CDR3 is built from 14 residues. Germline V CDR1 and CDR2: MNHEY, SVGAGI. V lost 6 bases, J lost 5 bases, and 11 bases lay in between. The CDR3 region has the DNA TGTGCCAGCAGCAGACACCTGAATAATTCACCCCTCCACTTT. It is translated as CASSRHLNNSPLHF.